Following are 9 T cell receptor beta chains from one sample sequenced in a study of CXCR3-negative and CXCR3-positive naive CD8 T cells. General observations from the study: Higher TRB CDR3 hydrophobicity marked CXCR3-positive naive cells relative to CXCR3-negative naive cells.

For these TCRs, the target antigens are not known. Each TRB cDNA library was prepared by 5' RACE (with UMI labels). TCRdb reprocessed the 5' RACE reads; each CDR3 protein has one entry and no DNA is given. This table lists 100,000 to 150,000 distinct CDR3 sequences. Material: naive CXCR3+ CD8+ T cells from blood. As for subset: CD45RO-CCR7+CD27+CD95- naive CD8+ T cells expressing CXCR3 (TNR3+). The receptors here all came from a human donor in good health. Some clones in this sample may be carry-over from other donors' samples.

This sequence joins TRBV28 and TRBJ2-1; no DNA is available, so the TRBD1 call from TCRdb remains unchecked. The CDR3 is 17 residues long. CDR1 and CDR2 (germline): MDHEN, SYDVKM. This CDR3 reads CASSLPDLGVSYNEQFF.

The rearrangement links TRBV7-9 to TRBJ1-5; the D call from TCRdb, TRBD1, cannot be confirmed without DNA. This CDR3 spans 15 amino acids. Germline CDR1 reads SEHNR; CDR2 reads FQNEAQ (reference sequence). The CDR3 spells CASSTADSSNQPQHF. Full variable domain (rest looked up from reference TRBV7-9 and TRBJ1-5): DTGVSQNPRHKITKRGQNVTFRCDPISEHNRLYWYRQTLGQGPEFLTYFQNEAQLEKSRLLSDRFSAERPKGSFSTLEIQRTEQGDSAMYLCASSTADSSNQPQHFGDGTRLSIL.

The chain carries TRBV15 and TRBJ2-1; the TCRdb call, TRBD1, lacks DNA for checking. The CDR3 loop spans 12 amino acids. Germline CDR1 LNHNV, CDR2 YYDKDF (reference sequence). The CDR3 sequence is CATGTGDDEQFF.

This chain uses TRBV5-1 with TRBJ2-1; TCRdb outputs TRBD1, but without DNA this stays unchecked. Germline lookup yields CDR1 SGHRS and CDR2 YFSETQ. CDR3 length: 12 residues. CDR3 loop: CASSTTGTGIFF.

This chain uses TRBV19 with TRBJ1-1; TCRdb picks TRBD1, but there is no DNA to check that call. This CDR3 region has 15 residues. Germline CDR1 reads LNHDA; CDR2 reads SQIVND (reference sequence). The CDR3 loop reads CASSLSDRGSTEAFF.

The genes are TRBV15 and TRBJ2-1; the D call from TCRdb, TRBD1, cannot be confirmed without DNA. The V gene's germline CDR1 is LNHNV and CDR2 YYDKDF (reference sequence). This CDR3 comprises 14 residues. The CDR3 region is CATSRPGGWNEQFF.

V is TRBV28 and J is TRBJ2-7; TCRdb's D gene call, TRBD2, goes unchecked for lack of DNA. Germline V gene data show CDR1 as MDHEN and CDR2 as SYDVKM. The CDR3 is made up of 16 amino acids. This chain's CDR3 is CASRPGTSGRAREQYF. The full variable domain, with the rest looked up from reference TRBV28 and TRBJ2-7, is DVKVTQSSRYLVKRTGEKVFLECVQDMDHENMFWYRQDPGLGLRLIYFSYDVKMKEKGDIPEGYSVSREKKERFSLILESASTNQTSMYLCASRPGTSGRAREQYFGPGTRLTVT.

The genes are TRBV7-6 and TRBJ2-7. Germline V gene data show CDR1 as SGHVS and CDR2 as FNYEAQ. This CDR3 comprises 12 residues. CDR3 region: CASSSLSYEQYF.

V gene TRBV28 combines with J gene TRBJ2-7; TCRdb's D call, TRBD1, is unchecked because there is no DNA. This CDR3 has 14 amino acids. Germline-derived CDR1 and CDR2 are MDHEN and SYDVKM. This CDR3 reads CASSLNEGGTEQYF.